The present T cell receptor beta chain was sequenced within a study of Graves' ophthalmopathy and Graves' hyperthyroidism. RNA transcripts served as template for amplifying TCR beta CDR3 sequences. Second-round multiplex PCR followed a first-round RT-PCR using HTBI primers. MiXCR was run by TCRdb on the multiplex PCR reads, yielding one entry per CDR3 protein. This table has over a million distinct CDR3 sequences, approximately 35% appearing once. The CDR3 is made up of 15 amino acids. Germline V gene lookup returns CDR1 LGHNA and CDR2 YNFKEQ. J lost 4 bases, V lost 0 bases, and 6 bases had no gene match.

Source material: peripheral blood or thyroid tissue (not recorded which). This clonotype was obtained from an adult man with Graves' hyperthyroidism. This chain connects TRBV4-2 to TRBJ2-7, with TRBD1 identical over 7 bases. DNA for the CDR3: TGTGCCAGCAGCCAAGACTGGGACAGTAGTTACGAGCAGTACTTC. Its protein is CASSQDWDSSYEQYF.